This TCR beta chain was found in a study of identical twins. This clonotype was picked up many times. The antigen remains unidentified. Whole-study findings and limits: Among out-of-frame alpha sequences shared by twins, low generation probability occurred in excess.

TCRdb independently ran MiXCR on the 5' RACE reads; one entry per CDR3 protein. The table includes roughly 690,000 distinct CDR3 sequences, roughly 20% detected once. A further study also used this sample, focusing on T cells expressing NK-cell markers.

The receptor's source is a woman under 30 in good health. The material sequenced was PBMCs.

The CDR3 sequence: CASSLAEMVDTQYF. The CDR3 nucleotides are TGTGCCAGCAGCTTAGCGGAGATGGTAGATACGCAGTATTTT. V and J are TRBV7-8 and TRBJ2-3; D is undetermined. The CDR3 extends over 14 amino acids. Germline CDR1 reads SGHVS; CDR2 reads FQNEAQ. Trimming removed 0 bases at V and 5 bases at J, with 9 bases between.